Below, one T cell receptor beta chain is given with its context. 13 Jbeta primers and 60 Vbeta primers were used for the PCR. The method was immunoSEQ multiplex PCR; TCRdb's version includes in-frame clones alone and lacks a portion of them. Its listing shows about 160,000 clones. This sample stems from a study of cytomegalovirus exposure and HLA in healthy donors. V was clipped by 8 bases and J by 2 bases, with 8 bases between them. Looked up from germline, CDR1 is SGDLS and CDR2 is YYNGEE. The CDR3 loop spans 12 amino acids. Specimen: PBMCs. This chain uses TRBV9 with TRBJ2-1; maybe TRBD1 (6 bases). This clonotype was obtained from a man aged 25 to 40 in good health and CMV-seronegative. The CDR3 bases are TGTGCCAGTAACAGGGCCTACAATGAGCAGTTCTTC. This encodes CASNRAYNEQFF.